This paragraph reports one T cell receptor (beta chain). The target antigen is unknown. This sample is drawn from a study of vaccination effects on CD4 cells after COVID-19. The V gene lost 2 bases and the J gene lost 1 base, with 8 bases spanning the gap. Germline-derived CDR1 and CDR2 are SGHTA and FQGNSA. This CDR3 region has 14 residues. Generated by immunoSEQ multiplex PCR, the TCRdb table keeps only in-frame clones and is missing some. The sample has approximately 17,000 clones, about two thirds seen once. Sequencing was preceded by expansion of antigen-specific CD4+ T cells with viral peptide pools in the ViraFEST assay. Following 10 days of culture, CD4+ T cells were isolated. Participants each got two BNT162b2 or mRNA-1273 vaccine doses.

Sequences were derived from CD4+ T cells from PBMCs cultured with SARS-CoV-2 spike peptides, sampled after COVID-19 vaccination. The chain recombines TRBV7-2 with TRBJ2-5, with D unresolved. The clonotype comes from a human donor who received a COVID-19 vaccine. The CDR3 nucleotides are TGTGCCAGCAGCTTATTGCCATCCCAAGAGACCCAGTACTTC. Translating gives CASSLLPSQETQYF.